This TCR beta chain was recorded in a study of blood T cell repertoires in COVID-19. Study-wide background: COVID-19 samples from acute and convalescent phases originated in the United States, Italy and Spain.

Per germline, CDR1 SNHLY and CDR2 FYNNEI. The V end lost 7 bases, the J end lost 3 bases, and 6 bases lay between the germline ends. This CDR3 spans 11 amino acids. Generated by immunoSEQ multiplex PCR, the TCRdb table keeps only in-frame clones and is missing some. The sample contains hundreds of thousands of clones, around 89% of which appear only once. Sequenced sample: peripheral blood. The sequence was collected from a woman between 25 and 40 years old with acute or convalescent COVID-19. The V and J genes are TRBV2 and TRBJ1-2; D might be TRBD1 (6 bases). The CDR3 DNA reads TGTGCCAGCAACAGGGACTATGGCTACACCTTC. Translation: CASNRDYGYTF.